Presented here are 8 T cell receptor beta chains from one specimen sequenced in a study of control samples from healthy donors and cancer patients. The protocol was immunoSEQ multiplex PCR, while the TCRdb copy is restricted to in-frame clones and leaves out a portion. Of some 120,000 clones listed, 91% were seen once; the top ten hold 8.5% to 10%. What was sequenced was blood. These receptors originate from a young man in good health.

V and J are TRBV30 and TRBJ1-4; TRBD1 might be the D (6 bases). Looked up from germline, CDR1 is GTSNPN and CDR2 is SVGIG (reference sequence). The CDR3 extends over 13 amino acids. V lost 3 bases to trimming and J lost 3 bases, with 8 bases between them. The CDR3 region is CAWRRGANEKLFF. The CDR3, as DNA: TGTGCCTGGAGGAGGGGGGCTAATGAAAAACTGTTTTTT.

The V and J genes are TRBV7-8 and TRBJ2-5; D is perhaps TRBD2 (7 bases). CDR3 size: 13 residues. V lost 4 bases and J 7 bases, leaving 13 bases between the germline ends. Germline V gives CDR1 SGHVS, CDR2 FQNEAQ. Here the CDR3 DNA reads TGTGCCAGCAGCTCGGGGGGCTTGGGGACCCAGTACTTC. Translating gives CASSSGGLGTQYF.

J is TRBJ2-7 and V is TRBV18; TRBD2 matches at 11 bases. Trimming cost V 2 bases and J 4 bases; bases outside gene matches: 1. The CDR3 is 14 amino acids. The germline V gene has CDR1 KGHSH and CDR2 LQKENI. CDR3 sequence (DNA): TGTGCCAGCTCACCAACTAGCGGGGGATACGAGCAGTACTTC. This translates into CASSPTSGGYEQYF.

This clone was observed once. This sequence joins TRBV5-1 and TRBJ1-1, with D hard to call. V lost 0 bases, J lost 0 bases, and 6 bases lay in between. In germline, CDR1 is SGHRS, CDR2 YFSETQ. CDR3 length: 14 residues. CDR3 nucleotide sequence: TGCGCCAGCAGCTTGGAATTCATGAACACTGAAGCTTTCTTT. This sequence encodes CASSLEFMNTEAFF.

CDR3 sequence (DNA): TGCGCCAGCAGGGGGGGAGAGACCCAGTACTTC. It codes for CASRGGETQYF. The chain links TRBV5-1 to TRBJ2-5; D perhaps matches TRBD2 (6 bases). V was cut by 5 bases and J by 4 bases, with 6 bases left in between. Looked up from germline, CDR1 is SGHRS and CDR2 is YFSETQ. This CDR3 spans 11 amino acids.

The J gene is TRBJ1-4, the V gene TRBV20-1, with D possibly matching TRBD1 (5 bases). CDR3 length equals 11 residues. Trimming took off 5 bases at V and 14 bases at J, with 15 bases between the two ends. Germline CDR1 DFQATT, CDR2 SNEGSKA (reference sequence). CDR3 nucleotide sequence: TGCAGTGCTCCTTCGCGGGGCCTTCTGTTTTTT. It encodes CSAPSRGLLFF.

The rearrangement uses TRBV5-1 and TRBJ1-4; D gene unclear. Germline V lookup: CDR1 SGHRS, CDR2 YFSETQ. Trimming pared 1 base from V and 1 base from J, leaving 8 bases between. This CDR3 contains 15 residues. CDR3 nucleotides: TGCGCCAGCAGCTTGACGGGGAGAACTAATGAAAAACTGTTTTTT. Residues: CASSLTGRTNEKLFF.

The chain joins TRBV30 to TRBJ1-6, with TRBD1 matching over 11 bases. Germline V gene sequence: CDR1 GTSNPN, CDR2 SVGIG (reference sequence). The CDR3 runs 16 residues. The trim removed 3 bases at V and 2 bases at J, leaving 3 bases unmatched. Here the CDR3 reads CAWSWTGGAYNSPLHF. The CDR3 DNA follows: TGTGCCTGGAGCTGGACAGGGGGCGCCTATAATTCACCCCTCCACTTT.